The 30 T cell receptor beta chains presented below share a single source sample, sequenced in a study of beta chain features in type 1 diabetes. Study-level results: Shorter TCRB CDR3s, moderately but significantly so, were found in Type 1 diabetes patients in all four CD4+ subsets.

The authors reverse transcribed all of the isolated RNA, so sequencing captured expressed TCRB transcripts. Assay: immunoSEQ multiplex PCR; the TCRdb copy retains only in-frame clones and omits some. The sample lists some 16,000 clones, roughly 76% occurring once. No antigen has been assigned to these receptors. Sequencing used stem cell memory CD4+ T cells from blood. The receptor set was obtained from a woman younger than 30 with type 1 diabetes.

This clone came up a few times. V is TRBV2 and J is TRBJ1-1; possibly TRBD1 for D (6 bases). With 6 bases removed from V and 0 bases from J, the gap between germline ends came to 11 bases. The CDR3 runs 14 residues. From germline, CDR1 is SNHLY and CDR2 FYNNEI. CDR3 amino acids: CASRRGGLNTEAFF. In DNA form, the CDR3 reads TGTGCCAGCAGGAGAGGGGGTTTGAACACTGAAGCTTTCTTT.

The genes are TRBV7-3 and TRBJ2-1; D might be TRBD2 (6 bases). The CDR3 is 14 amino acids. Germline CDR1 SGHTA, CDR2 FQGTGA. Trimming stripped 5 bases from V and 9 bases from J, with 17 bases between. The CDR3 bases are TGTGCCAGCAGCCCCTGGCGGGGCGACAGTGAGCAGTTCTTC. Protein: CASSPWRGDSEQFF.

The gene calls are TRBV28 and TRBJ2-3; 13 nucleotides match TRBD2. Germline V gives CDR1 MDHEN, CDR2 SYDVKM. With 6 bases clipped from V and 5 bases from J, the junction kept 11 bases outside the gene matches. The CDR3 runs 17 residues. In nucleotides, the CDR3 is TGTGCCAGCAGGAGCTGGACTAGCGGGAGCGGGGGAGATACGCAGTATTTT. Translated: CASRSWTSGSGGDTQYF.

This rearrangement joins TRBV6-1 to TRBJ2-1, with D unresolved. In germline, CDR1 is MNHNS, CDR2 SASEGT. The CDR3 spans 14 residues. Trimming left V 3 bases short and J 0 bases short, with 6 bases between. The CDR3 spells CASSEKSSYNEQFF. As DNA, the CDR3 is TGTGCCAGCAGTGAGAAGAGCTCCTACAATGAGCAGTTCTTC.

J is TRBJ1-5 and V is TRBV5-1; no clear D gene. CDR1 SGHRS and CDR2 YFSETQ come from the germline V gene. The CDR3 has 16 residues. V lost 4 bases and J 0 bases, leaving 14 bases between the germline ends. In nucleotides, the CDR3 is TGCGCCAGCAGCCCCGCTGGTGGGCCTAGCAATCAGCCCCAGCATTTT. Its translation is CASSPAGGPSNQPQHF.

This sequence joins TRBV4-2 and TRBJ2-3; 7 bases agree with TRBD2. CDR1 and CDR2 (germline): LGHNA, YNFKEQ. The CDR3 contains 16 residues. V shed 1 base and J 3 bases; nucleotides not matched to a gene: 7. This chain's CDR3 is CASSQGRLAETDTQYF. The CDR3 DNA reads as TGTGCCAGCAGCCAAGGGCGACTAGCCGAGACAGATACGCAGTATTTT.

V and J are TRBV5-6 and TRBJ2-5; 10 nucleotides align to TRBD2. This CDR3 is built from 17 residues. Looked up from germline, CDR1 is SGHDT and CDR2 is YYEEEE. V gave up 3 bases and J gave up 4 bases; unmatched junction bases: 12. This CDR3 is CASSSPPLAGDRETQYF. CDR3 bases: TGTGCCAGCAGCTCGCCCCCGCTAGCGGGAGATCGAGAGACCCAGTACTTC.

The chain has TRBV2 and TRBJ2-1, with TRBD1 identical over 9 bases. Germline lookup yields CDR1 SNHLY and CDR2 FYNNEI. J gave up 2 bases and V 4 bases, and 3 bases lay outside the gene matches. This CDR3 has 15 amino acids. This CDR3 is CASSGDRATYNEQFF. The CDR3 DNA reads TGTGCCAGCAGTGGGGACAGGGCGACCTACAATGAGCAGTTCTTC.

The count of this clone is one. The CDR3 DNA reads TGTGCCTGGGCTGAAGGGGACGAGCAGTACTTC. Residues: CAWAEGDEQYF. This chain joins TRBV30 and TRBJ2-7, with TRBD1 as a possible D gene (5 bases). The CDR3 runs 11 residues. The V gene's germline CDR1 is GTSNPN and CDR2 SVGIG (reference sequence). Trimming shortened V by 5 bases and J by 5 bases, and 10 bases separated the two germline ends.

The chain is built from TRBV29-1 and TRBJ1-1; D not certain. The germline V gene has CDR1 SQVTM and CDR2 ANQGSEA. The CDR3 length is 11 residues. The germline V and J ends were trimmed by 7 bases and 1 base, with 7 bases remaining between them. The CDR3 here is CSAARNTEAFF. In nucleotides, the CDR3 is TGCAGCGCTGCGAGGAACACTGAAGCTTTCTTT.

The sample holds one count of this clone. The identical CDR3 is also encoded by other nucleotide sequences in the sample. This chain links TRBV4-1 with TRBJ1-1, with 7 positions matching TRBD1. CDR3 size: 15 residues. The ends lost 4 bases at V and 3 bases at J; junction bases unmatched: 8. Germline loops: CDR1 MGHRA, CDR2 YSYEKL. CDR3 in DNA: TGCGCCAGCAGCCCGACAGGACAGGCGGACACTGAAGCTTTCTTT. Protein sequence: CASSPTGQADTEAFF.

The chain employs TRBV2 and TRBJ2-7, with TRBD2 identical over 10 bases. The length of the CDR3 is 13 residues. V trimming: 8 bases; J trimming: 2 bases; junction bases outside the gene matches: 3. The germline gives CDR1 SNHLY, CDR2 FYNNEI. The CDR3 here is CASDGLAAYEQYF. The DNA for the CDR3 is TGTGCCAGCGACGGACTAGCGGCCTACGAGCAGTACTTC. The whole variable domain, remainder taken from reference TRBV2 and TRBJ2-7, is EPEVTQTPSHQVTQMGQEVILRCVPISNHLYFYWYRQILGQKVEFLVSFYNNEISEKSEIFDDQFSVERPDGSNFTLKIRSTKLEDSAMYFCASDGLAAYEQYFGPGTRLTVT.

The rearrangement joins TRBV28 to TRBJ1-5, with 7 bases matching TRBD1. CDR1 is MDHEN and CDR2 is SYDVKM in the germline V gene. The CDR3 is 14 residues long. The V segment lost 8 bases and the J segment 1 base; nucleotides outside the gene matches: 5. CDR3 coding DNA: TGTGCCAGCGGAAACAGGGGAAGCAATCAGCCCCAGCATTTT. Its protein product is CASGNRGSNQPQHF.

This chain joins TRBV18 and TRBJ2-2, with 11 bases lining up with TRBD1. Germline V gene data show CDR1 as KGHSH and CDR2 as LQKENI. The CDR3 is 18 residues long. The V gene end was trimmed by 4 bases and the J gene end by 4 bases; junction bases not matched to a gene: 11. The CDR3 protein is CASSQSGQGARGTGELFF. The CDR3 nucleotides read TGTGCCAGCTCACAATCAGGACAGGGGGCGCGTGGCACCGGGGAGCTGTTTTTT.

This chain uses TRBV30 with TRBJ1-1; D unclear. CDR3 length: 16 amino acids. From germline, CDR1 is GTSNPN and CDR2 SVGIG (reference sequence). Trimming stripped 1 base from V and 4 bases from J, with 19 bases between. The CDR3 loop is CAWSAQGRGSITEAFF. CDR3 bases: TGTGCCTGGAGTGCCCAAGGTAGAGGGTCTATCACTGAAGCTTTCTTT.

This chain joins TRBV7-9 and TRBJ2-7; 9 positions agree with TRBD2. Germline CDR1 and CDR2: SEHNR and FQNEAQ (reference sequence). The CDR3 extends over 14 amino acids. The CDR3 protein is CASSLAGTSRSSSV. In nucleotides, the CDR3 is TGTGCCAGCAGCTTGGCCGGGACTAGCAGATCGTCGTCGGTC.

CDR3: CASSQWQRETQYF. In DNA, the CDR3 is TGCGCCAGCAGCCAATGGCAGAGGGAGACCCAGTACTTC. J is TRBJ2-5 and V is TRBV4-1, with unresolved D. There are 13 residues in the CDR3. Trimming stripped 2 bases from V and 5 bases from J, with 9 bases between. Looked up from germline, CDR1 is MGHRA and CDR2 is YSYEKL.

For the CDR3, the DNA is TGTGCCAGCAGTGAAAGGTCTAGCGGGAGCTACGAGCAGTACTTC. Translating it yields CASSERSSGSYEQYF. The rearrangement links TRBV2 to TRBJ2-7; TRBD2 agrees at 10 bases. CDR3 length: 15 amino acids. V dropped 2 bases and J dropped 3; count of bases not matched to a gene: 4. Looked up from germline, CDR1 is SNHLY and CDR2 is FYNNEI. The variable domain in full, with the rest retrieved from reference TRBV2 and TRBJ2-7, is EPEVTQTPSHQVTQMGQEVILRCVPISNHLYFYWYRQILGQKVEFLVSFYNNEISEKSEIFDDQFSVERPDGSNFTLKIRSTKLEDSAMYFCASSERSSGSYEQYFGPGTRLTVT.

The gene calls are TRBV6-1 and TRBJ1-4; D gene uncertain. Germline loops: CDR1 MNHNS, CDR2 SASEGT. Trimming removed 7 bases from V and 3 bases from J, with 9 bases in between. The CDR3 is 13 residues long. The CDR3 protein is CASTRAANEKLFF. CDR3 sequence (DNA): TGTGCCAGCACGAGGGCAGCTAATGAAAAACTGTTTTTT.

DNA of the CDR3: TGTGCCAGCAGCCCCGGACAGGGCAAAGAGACCCAGTACTTC. Residues: CASSPGQGKETQYF. V is TRBV9 and J is TRBJ2-5; 8 bases are shared with TRBD1. V trimming: 4 bases; J trimming: 3 bases; junction bases outside the gene matches: 5. This CDR3 has 14 amino acids. Germline V gene data show CDR1 as SGDLS and CDR2 as YYNGEE.

The chain employs TRBV10-1 and TRBJ2-5; the match to TRBD1 covers 7 bases. V shed 4 bases and J 4 bases; nucleotides not matched to a gene: 6. This CDR3 is built from 14 residues. The germline CDR1 and CDR2 sequences are WNHNN and SYGVQD (reference sequence). CDR3 nucleotides: TGCGCCAGCAGTGCCGGGACAGCGATAGAGACCCAGTACTTC. Encoded protein: CASSAGTAIETQYF.

A few counts support this clone. J is TRBJ2-1 and V is TRBV2; possibly TRBD1 for D (5 bases). Per the germline V gene, CDR1 is SNHLY and CDR2 is FYNNEI. The CDR3 extends over 13 amino acids. The V and J ends lost 4 bases and 3 bases respectively, with 7 bases between them. Here the CDR3 DNA reads TGTGCCAGCAGTGTGGGGCGCTACAATGAGCAGTTCTTC. Translated: CASSVGRYNEQFF.

The chain recombines TRBV10-1 with TRBJ2-3; D not certain. Germline V lookup: CDR1 WNHNN, CDR2 SYGVQD (reference sequence). V was trimmed by 4 bases and J by 2 bases, leaving 7 bases between them. The CDR3 is made up of 13 amino acids. CDR3 protein: CASSVTVTDTQYF. The CDR3 nucleotides read TGCGCCAGCAGTGTTACAGTCACAGATACGCAGTATTTT.

This clone was detected only once. V gene TRBV7-9 combines with J gene TRBJ2-7; weak D call: TRBD1 (7 bases). The V gene's germline CDR1 is SEHNR and CDR2 FQNEAQ (reference sequence). V was shortened by 5 bases and J by 6 bases, with 11 bases between the two germline ends. This CDR3 spans 12 amino acids. The CDR3 DNA sequence: TGTGCCAGCAGCCCAGGGGGGTCCGAGCAGTACGTC. This encodes CASSPGGSEQYV.

CDR3 DNA: TGTGCCAGCAGTCAGGCTTCACGCCCAACTAATGAAAAACTGTTTTTT. Translating it yields CASSQASRPTNEKLFF. The chain links TRBV28 to TRBJ1-4; no clear D gene. Germline V CDR1 and CDR2: MDHEN, SYDVKM. Trimming removed 5 bases at V and 0 bases at J, with 13 bases between. The length of the CDR3 is 16 residues. Filled out from reference TRBV28 and TRBJ1-4, the complete variable domain reads DVKVTQSSRYLVKRTGEKVFLECVQDMDHENMFWYRQDPGLGLRLIYFSYDVKMKEKGDIPEGYSVSREKKERFSLILESASTNQTSMYLCASSQASRPTNEKLFFGSGTQLSVL.

This clone was seen a single time. The chain joins TRBV7-9 to TRBJ2-5; 8 bases are shared with TRBD1. The DNA end lines up better with TRBJ2-7; the J call may be wrong. Germline V gene data show CDR1 as SEHNR and CDR2 as FQNEAQ (reference sequence). The CDR3 has 14 amino acids. The CDR3 is CASSLGDRRYEQYF. The CDR3 region has the DNA TGTGCCAGCAGCTTAGGGGACAGGCGCTACGAGCAGTACTTC.

The chain couples TRBV15 to TRBJ2-1; a weak D match, TRBD2 (5 bases). Germline CDR1 reads LNHNV; CDR2 reads YYDKDF (reference sequence). The CDR3 totals 15 residues. V was cut by 0 bases and J by 0 bases, with 6 bases left in between. The CDR3 loop is CATSRERASYNEQFF. The CDR3 coding sequence is TGTGCCACCAGCAGAGAGCGGGCCTCCTACAATGAGCAGTTCTTC.

The CDR3 coding sequence is TGTGCCAGCCAGCGCACCTATGGCTACACCTTC. This sequence encodes CASQRTYGYTF. The chain joins TRBV28 to TRBJ1-2; no reliable D call. In germline, CDR1 is MDHEN, CDR2 SYDVKM. The CDR3 extends over 11 amino acids. The germline V and J ends were trimmed by 8 bases and 4 bases, with 8 bases remaining between them.

This clone was counted a few times. The CDR3 loop is CASSVTGGYEQYF. CDR3 DNA sequence: TGTGCCAGCAGCGTGACAGGGGGCTACGAGCAGTACTTC. This chain links TRBV7-3 with TRBJ2-7, with TRBD1 identical over 9 bases. The CDR3 contains 13 residues. Looked up from germline, CDR1 is SGHTA and CDR2 is FQGTGA. V dropped 5 bases and J dropped 3; count of bases not matched to a gene: 2.

This clone was observed a few times. V usage is TRBV10-3 and J usage is TRBJ2-3, with D tentatively TRBD2 (5 bases). Germline V gene sequence: CDR1 ENHRY, CDR2 SYGVKD. There are 15 residues in the CDR3. V lost 7 bases, J lost 2 bases, and 16 bases lay in between. The CDR3 protein is CAIKGAASYTDTQYF. The CDR3 DNA reads as TGTGCCATCAAGGGAGCAGCTTCTTACACAGATACGCAGTATTTT.